This paragraph covers one T cell receptor (beta chain) sequence. Its antigen is as yet unknown. The V end was cut by 7 bases, the J end by 7 bases, with 18 bases between. The germline V gene encodes CDR1 SGHRS and CDR2 YFSETQ. This CDR3 is 13 amino acids long. This sample stems from a study of T cell repertoires in ileal Crohn's disease. The study's findings and limits: Compared with non-smokers, active smokers at surgery showed more clonal expansions. Compared with CD4 T cells, sorted CD8 cells carried more expanded clones. Every patient over 26.8% clonality showed endoscopic recurrence.

TCRdb keeps only in-frame clones here, not all; method: immunoSEQ multiplex PCR. The repertoire holds roughly 15,000 clones, under 90% seen once, with under 6.5% in the top ten. The chain has TRBV5-1 and TRBJ2-7; D not resolved. The TCR originated in an adult with Crohn's disease. The sample taken for sequencing was ileal tissue. This chain's CDR3 is CASHSSPLDEQYF. The CDR3 nucleotides read TGCGCCAGCCATAGCAGTCCCTTGGATGAGCAGTACTTC. Full variable domain (outside the CDR3, taken from reference TRBV5-1 and TRBJ2-7): KAGVTQTPRYLIKTRGQQVTLSCSPISGHRSVSWYQQTPGQGLQFLFEYFSETQRNKGNFPGRFSGRQFSNSRSEMNVSTLELGDSALYLCASHSSPLDEQYFGPGTRLTVT.